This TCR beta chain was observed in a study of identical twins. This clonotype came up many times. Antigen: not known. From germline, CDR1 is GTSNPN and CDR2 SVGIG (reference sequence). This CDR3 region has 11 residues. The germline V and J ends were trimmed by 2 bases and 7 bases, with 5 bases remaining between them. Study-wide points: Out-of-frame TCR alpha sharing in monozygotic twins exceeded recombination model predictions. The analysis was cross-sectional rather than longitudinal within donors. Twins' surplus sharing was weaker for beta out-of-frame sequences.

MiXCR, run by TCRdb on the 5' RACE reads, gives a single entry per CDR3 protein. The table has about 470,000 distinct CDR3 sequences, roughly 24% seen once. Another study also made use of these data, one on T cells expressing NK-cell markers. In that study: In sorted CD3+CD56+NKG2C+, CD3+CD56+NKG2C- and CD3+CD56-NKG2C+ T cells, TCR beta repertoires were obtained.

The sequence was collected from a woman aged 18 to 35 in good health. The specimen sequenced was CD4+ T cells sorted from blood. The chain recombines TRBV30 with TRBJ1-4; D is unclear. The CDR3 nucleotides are TGTGCCTGGAGTATTCGTGAAAAACTGTTTTTT. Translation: CAWSIREKLFF. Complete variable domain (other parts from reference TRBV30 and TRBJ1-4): SQTIHQWPATLVQPVGSPLSLECTVEGTSNPNLYWYRQAAGRGLQLLFYSVGIGQISSEVPQNLSASRPQDRQFILSSKKLLLSDSGFYLCAWSIREKLFFGSGTQLSVL.